This TCR beta chain was sequenced in a study of blood T cell repertoires in COVID-19 (dated by TCRdb to between 2020 and 2021). About the study as a whole: Samples covering the acute and convalescent phases of COVID-19 were provided by collaborators in the United States, Italy and Spain. The prospective study material was composed of cDNA or gDNA derived from T cells, B-cell-depleted T cells, or PBMCs. Subjects who had been exposed to COVID-19, were actively infected with it, or had recovered from it provided the deeply sampled blood TCRbeta repertoires that made up the dataset. The repertoires were made available in a free public database intended to serve as a resource for research on the immune response to SARS-CoV-2. The samples were drawn from the first 160 participants of the ongoing ImmuneRACE study and from some 1,300 subjects provided by 6 global collaborators. Sample metadata almost always included a de-identified subject ID, COVID-19 status, age in years and sex. Where available, HLA class I and class II types were taken from metadata supplied by the sample provider and were not determined by assay-based typing. General study outcomes and caveats: Clinical and demographic metadata were provided uncurated, with the amount varying by source and participant.

The immunoSEQ Assay, a bias-controlled multiplex PCR, was used to amplify TCRbeta CDR3 regions from genomic DNA. The authors' pipeline ran thus. Within the assay, amplification of reference gene primers was used to estimate how many nucleated cells each sample contained. To quantify the absolute abundance of each unique TCRbeta CDR3 rearrangement, sequence reads were collapsed and filtered. For each sample, productive Simpson clonality was calculated as the square root of Simpson's diversity index over productive rearrangements. The source is immuneACCESS, and TCRdb retained only in-frame sequences with V and J called. Part of the clones is not carried over; for the studies checked, unresolved V genes explain less than half of this, and the remainder is unexplained. The V and J calls and the clone size are those of that table, but D and trimming were determined from the DNA. The sample data list over 70,000 clones, and roughly 78% of these were observed just once. The ten biggest clones cover around 9.3% of the sample.

Whole blood was collected in K2EDTA tubes by collaborating institutions according to the institutions' own protocols. For TCRbeta analysis, collaborator samples were shipped as frozen whole blood, as isolated PBMCs, or as DNA extracted from either sample type. The CDR3, from cysteine to phenylalanine, totals 15 residues. The retained sequence is limited to the CDR3, 45 bases, with the frame set at the first base. V is trimmed back by 2 bases and J by 7 bases, and the junction contains 13 bases that no gene match accounts for. From a lookup of the germline V gene (reference sequence), CDR1 and CDR2 are GTSNPN and SVGIG. As to this clone: What this receptor recognizes is not known. Base qualities are not recorded, but no much larger clone differs from it by a single base.

The receptor was isolated from a man aged 55 to 70 with acute or convalescent COVID-19. The receptor chain draws on TRBV30 and TRBJ2-5, with 7 bases matching TRBD2. The sequencing sample was made of peripheral blood. The nucleotides read TGTGCCTGGAGTATCCCGTCCAGCGGGGTGGGGACCCAGTACTTC. The resulting protein is CAWSIPSSGVGTQYF.